The 21 T cell receptor beta chains presented below share a single source sample, sequenced in a study of beta chain features in type 1 diabetes (dated by TCRdb to 2017 to 2018). To prepare the library, the immunoSEQ multiplex PCR assay was applied. The entire isolated RNA was reverse transcribed using the High Capacity cDNA Reverse Transcription Kit, and thus expressed TCRB transcripts were sequenced. Imported from immuneACCESS, the table was reduced by TCRdb to in-frame sequences with V and J called. These copies leave out some clones; in studies compared against another copy, an unresolved V gene accounts for under half, and the cause of the remainder is not known. For this sample the table gives 250,000 to 300,000 clones, of which roughly an eighth were detected only once. Together, the top ten hold less than 0.02% of the sample. Here is what the overall study found, with its caveats: A moderate but significant shortening of TCRB CDR3 length was observed in type 1 diabetes patients in all four CD4+ subsets.

Antigen specificity for these receptors is unknown. Sequencing input: naive CD4+ T cells from blood. Per the publication, the cell subset or site label means: true naive CD4+ T cells. The receptors were gathered from a man under 40 with type 1 diabetes.

In this sample, this clone turned up a few times. The chain is built from TRBV5-4 and TRBJ2-1; D may be TRBD2 (6 bases). Germline V CDR1 and CDR2: SGHNT, YYREEE (reference sequence). The CDR3 extends over 16 amino acids. The V end lost 0 bases, the J end lost 2 bases, and 12 bases lay between the germline ends. The DNA of the CDR3 is TGTGCCAGCAGCTTGGGTGGTAGCGGTACCTACAATGAGCAGTTCTTC. This encodes CASSLGGSGTYNEQFF.

The J gene is TRBJ2-5, the V gene TRBV14, with D possibly TRBD2 on 6 matching bases. V gave up 7 bases and J gave up 1 base, with 13 bases separating them. The CDR3 consists of 14 residues. CDR1 and CDR2 (germline): SGHDN, FVKESK. CDR3 protein: CASTKAGLQETQYF. Here the CDR3 DNA reads TGTGCCAGCACCAAGGCGGGACTCCAAGAGACCCAGTACTTC. Full variable domain (outside the CDR3, taken from reference TRBV14 and TRBJ2-5): EAGVTQFPSHSVIEKGQTVTLRCDPISGHDNLYWYRRVMGKEIKFLLHFVKESKQDESGMPNNRFLAERTGGTYSTLKVQPAELEDSGVYFCASTKAGLQETQYFGPGTRLLVL.

A few counts support this clone. The chain couples TRBV30 to TRBJ2-5, with TRBD1 identical over 9 bases. V was clipped by 5 bases and J by 1 base; unmatched bases: 2. This CDR3 contains 13 residues. Germline CDR1 is GTSNPN and CDR2 is SVGIG (reference sequence). The CDR3 sequence is CAWGQGPQETQYF. The CDR3 coding sequence is TGTGCCTGGGGACAGGGGCCCCAAGAGACCCAGTACTTC.

The genes are TRBV7-3 and TRBJ2-1, with 8 bases fitting TRBD2. This CDR3 spans 14 amino acids. The V and J ends lost 4 bases and 6 bases, in that order; junction bases with no gene match: 5. Germline lookup yields CDR1 SGHTA and CDR2 FQGTGA. The CDR3 nucleotides are TGTGCCAGCAGCTCGACTAGCGTGGGCAATGAGCAGTTCTTC. Its translation is CASSSTSVGNEQFF. The full variable domain, rest sourced from reference TRBV7-3 and TRBJ2-1, is GAGVSQTPSNKVTEKGKYVELRCDPISGHTALYWYRQSLGQGPEFLIYFQGTGAADDSGLPNDRFFAVRPEGSVSTLKIQRTERGDSAVYLCASSSTSVGNEQFFGPGTRLTVL.

The chain couples TRBV5-4 to TRBJ2-7, with a weak D call TRBD1 (5 bases). Germline assignment: CDR1 SGHNT and CDR2 YYREEE (reference sequence). The CDR3 runs 15 residues. V lost 4 bases and J lost 2, with 16 bases in between. The CDR3 region is CASSLAGKLTYEQYF. CDR3 in DNA: TGTGCCAGCAGCCTCGCAGGGAAACTCACCTACGAGCAGTACTTC.

The rearrangement links TRBV19 to TRBJ2-1; 8 nucleotides agree with TRBD2. Germline V gene data show CDR1 as LNHDA and CDR2 as SQIVND (reference sequence). The CDR3 is 15 residues long. Trimming at V came to 8 bases and at J to 0 bases, leaving 6 bases not matched to a gene. The CDR3 sequence: CASGALAGSYNEQFF. Written as DNA, the CDR3 is TGTGCCAGTGGCGCGCTAGCGGGCTCCTACAATGAGCAGTTCTTC. Based on the CDR3 plus reference TRBV19 and TRBJ2-1, the full variable domain is DGGITQSPKYLFRKEGQNVTLSCEQNLNHDAMYWYRQDPGQGLRLIYYSQIVNDFQKGDIAEGYSVSREKKESFPLTVTSAQKNPTAFYLCASGALAGSYNEQFFGPGTRLTVL.

Only a few counts were recorded for this clone. V gene TRBV2 combines with J gene TRBJ2-5, with D uncertain. In germline, CDR1 is SNHLY, CDR2 FYNNEI. V was shortened by 11 bases and J by 5 bases, with 15 bases between the two germline ends. There are 12 residues in the CDR3. Written as DNA, the CDR3 is TGTGCCGGCAAAACAGATAAGGAGACCCAGTACTTC. Translating it yields CAGKTDKETQYF.

This clone was counted between two and nine times. The rearrangement uses TRBV18 and TRBJ2-7; 7 bases are shared with TRBD2. Germline V lookup: CDR1 KGHSH, CDR2 LQKENI. Trimming removed 3 bases from V and 7 bases from J; junction bases left unmatched: 9. The CDR3 has 14 amino acids. The CDR3 DNA follows: TGTGCCAGCTCACCCGGCGGGAGCGAGAGAGAGCAGTACTTC. This translates into CASSPGGSEREQYF.

Turning to this clone: Other DNA sequences within the sample encode an identical CDR3. The V gene is TRBV5-1, the J gene TRBJ2-7; 11 bases agree with TRBD2. The CDR3 is 15 amino acids. Germline V gene data show CDR1 as SGHRS and CDR2 as YFSETQ. J was trimmed by 1 base and V by 2 bases; bases with no gene match: 2. Here the CDR3 reads CASSLGTSGSYEQYF. As DNA, the CDR3 is TGCGCCAGCAGCTTAGGGACTAGCGGATCCTACGAGCAGTACTTC. Full variable domain (rest looked up from reference TRBV5-1 and TRBJ2-7): KAGVTQTPRYLIKTRGQQVTLSCSPISGHRSVSWYQQTPGQGLQFLFEYFSETQRNKGNFPGRFSGRQFSNSRSEMNVSTLELGDSALYLCASSLGTSGSYEQYFGPGTRLTVT.

The rearrangement joins TRBV6-5 to TRBJ2-7; D perhaps matches TRBD2 (5 bases). Germline CDR1 MNHEY, CDR2 SVGAGI. Trimming removed 6 bases at V and 6 bases at J, with 15 bases between. The CDR3 runs 13 residues. The CDR3 region is CASRSTSIVEQYF. The CDR3 coding sequence is TGTGCCAGCAGATCCACTAGTATAGTCGAGCAGTACTTC.

This clone was seen more than once but under ten times. V usage is TRBV19 and J usage is TRBJ2-5, with TRBD2 matching 11 bases. With V trimmed by 7 bases and J by 5 bases, 6 bases remained unmatched. The CDR3 covers 14 residues. Per the germline V gene, CDR1 is LNHDA and CDR2 is SQIVND (reference sequence). The chain's CDR3 is CASTPGTSGETQYF. For the CDR3, the DNA is TGTGCCAGTACCCCGGGGACTAGCGGCGAGACCCAGTACTTC.

This clone turned up a few times. This chain joins TRBV7-9 and TRBJ2-1; 10 bases are shared with TRBD2. The CDR3 covers 15 residues. In germline, CDR1 is SEHNR, CDR2 FQNEAQ (reference sequence). V dropped 5 bases and J dropped 7; count of bases not matched to a gene: 8. CDR3 protein: CASSPQSGRENEQFF. DNA of the CDR3: TGTGCCAGCAGCCCCCAAAGCGGGAGGGAGAATGAGCAGTTCTTC.

This clone was picked up a small number of times. The genes are TRBV2 and TRBJ2-1; 7 nucleotides match TRBD1. This CDR3 has 12 residues. The V gene's germline CDR1 is SNHLY and CDR2 FYNNEI. V trimming: 6 bases; J trimming: 12 bases; junction bases outside the gene matches: 8. CDR3 coding DNA: TGTGCCAGCAGAGATAGACAGGGCGGGCAGTTCTTC. It yields the protein CASRDRQGGQFF. Combining the CDR3 with reference TRBV2 and TRBJ2-1 gives the whole variable domain EPEVTQTPSHQVTQMGQEVILRCVPISNHLYFYWYRQILGQKVEFLVSFYNNEISEKSEIFDDQFSVERPDGSNFTLKIRSTKLEDSAMYFCASRDRQGGQFFGPGTRLTVL.

The chain carries TRBV4-1 and TRBJ1-2; D possibly corresponds to TRBD1 (5 bases). There are 17 residues in the CDR3. CDR1 and CDR2 (germline): MGHRA, YSYEKL. Trimming shortened V by 0 bases and J by 4 bases, and 18 bases separated the two germline ends. The CDR3 is CASSQDGRGDSRYGYTF. The CDR3 region has the DNA TGCGCCAGCAGCCAAGATGGTCGTGGCGACAGTCGCTATGGCTACACCTTC.

This clone was found a few times. V is TRBV7-9 and J is TRBJ2-1; 7 bases align to TRBD2. CDR3 size: 18 residues. Germline CDR1 and CDR2: SEHNR and FQNEAQ (reference sequence). V dropped 5 bases and J dropped 5; count of bases not matched to a gene: 18. This CDR3 is CASSPDFWGGLLNNEQFF. The CDR3 DNA sequence: TGTGCCAGCAGCCCCGACTTTTGGGGGGGACTTCTTAACAATGAGCAGTTCTTC.

This clone has only a few counts. The V and J genes are TRBV4-2 and TRBJ2-1; tentative D call: TRBD2 (6 bases). This CDR3 is built from 16 residues. Germline-derived CDR1 and CDR2 are LGHNA and YNFKEQ. Deletions cut 0 bases from V and 7 bases from J, with 16 bases between. The chain's CDR3 is CASSQDQAGEKNEQFF. As DNA, the CDR3 is TGTGCCAGCAGCCAAGATCAAGCGGGCGAAAAGAATGAGCAGTTCTTC.

The V and J genes are TRBV7-6 and TRBJ1-1; no reliable D call. V was pared by 0 bases and J by 0 bases, with 11 bases between. The CDR3 loop spans 16 amino acids. CDR1 and CDR2 (germline): SGHVS, FNYEAQ. The CDR3 nucleotides are TGTGCCAGCAGCTTAGCAGAGCGGCAGATGAACACTGAAGCTTTCTTT. Protein: CASSLAERQMNTEAFF.

J is TRBJ1-5 and V is TRBV28; 9 bases agree with TRBD1. Germline lookup yields CDR1 MDHEN and CDR2 SYDVKM. This CDR3 region has 14 residues. V was pared by 5 bases and J by 5 bases, with 4 bases of the junction left unmatched. The CDR3 region is CASSPDRGDQPQHF. In DNA form, the CDR3 reads TGTGCCAGCAGTCCCGACAGGGGGGATCAGCCCCAGCATTTT.

This clone was recorded a few times. This chain uses TRBV30 with TRBJ1-1; D is unresolved. The CDR3 length is 13 residues. Looked up from germline, CDR1 is GTSNPN and CDR2 is SVGIG (reference sequence). The V end was cut by 3 bases, the J end by 2 bases, with 10 bases between. CDR3 residues: CAWRWRENTEAFF. CDR3 sequence (DNA): TGTGCCTGGAGGTGGCGGGAAAACACTGAAGCTTTCTTT.

In this sample, this clone turned up a few times. The chain combines TRBV7-9 with TRBJ2-7; the D is unclear. The CDR3 has 14 amino acids. Germline V lookup: CDR1 SEHNR, CDR2 FQNEAQ (reference sequence). Between the trimmed V and J ends, which lost 2 bases and 0 bases, there was a span of 8 bases. For the CDR3, the DNA is TGTGCCAGCAGCTTAATGTCTTCCTCCTACGAGCAGTACTTC. It codes for CASSLMSSSYEQYF.

Here the CDR3 DNA reads TGTGCCAGCTCACCACCGAGCAGCGGGAGTAGGGAGCAGTTCTTC. Translation gives CASSPPSSGSREQFF. This chain connects TRBV18 to TRBJ2-1; TRBD2 aligns across 8 bases. Germline CDR1 and CDR2: KGHSH and LQKENI. J was trimmed by 10 bases and V by 0 bases; bases with no gene match: 8. CDR3 size: 15 residues.